This TCR beta chain was captured in a study of blood T cell repertoires in COVID-19. This CDR3 has 13 amino acids. Germline V lookup: CDR1 SGHNT, CDR2 YYREEE (reference sequence). V lost 4 bases, J lost 3 bases, and 9 bases lay in between. Per the authors' pipeline: Nucleated cell number was recorded as an estimate derived from reference gene primer amplification. TCRdb keeps only in-frame clones here, not all; method: immunoSEQ multiplex PCR. Clonal size and the V and J genes are those of that table, whereas D and trimming came from the DNA. The repertoire holds some 290,000 clones, around 90% seen once, with roughly 2.9% in the top ten.

The clonotype comes from a woman aged 25-40 years with COVID-19, enrolled during active disease. The chain combines TRBV5-4 with TRBJ2-3; TRBD1 might be the D (6 bases). What was sequenced was peripheral blood. DNA of the CDR3: TGTGCCAGCAGCGCGGACAGAACAGATACGCAGTATTTT. Protein product: CASSADRTDTQYF.